Below, 28 T cell receptor beta chains from the same sample are listed, as sequenced in a study of Graves' ophthalmopathy and Graves' hyperthyroidism. TCR beta CDR3 amplification used RNA transcripts. The authors performed first-round RT-PCR with HTBI primers and then a second-round multiplex PCR. TCRdb reanalysed the multiplex PCR reads using MiXCR and keeps one entry per CDR3 protein. The data show fewer than 350,000 distinct CDR3 sequences, around a sixth seen once. Sequences were obtained from peripheral blood. These receptors were obtained from an adult man with Graves' ophthalmopathy.

This clonotype came up many times. The chain uses TRBV6-2 or TRBV6-3 and TRBJ1-5; D is unclear. The germline gives CDR1 MNHEY, CDR2 SVGEGT. The CDR3 extends over 16 amino acids. Trimming removed 3 bases at V and 6 bases at J, with 18 bases between. The DNA for the CDR3 is TGTGCCAGCAGTTATTCGAGGAGCGACATAGCTCAGCCCCAGCATTTT. Translation: CASSYSRSDIAQPQHF.

The J gene is TRBJ2-2, the V gene TRBV25-1; the match to TRBD2 covers 7 bases. The junction had 19 bases not matched to a gene; V was cut back by 4 bases and J by 2 bases. This CDR3 comprises 20 residues. CDR1 is MGHDK, CDR2 SYGVNS, per germline. The CDR3 bases are TGTGCCAGCAGTGCCGGGACGTGGGTTTCCGGGACTACTAACACCGGGGAGCTGTTTTTT. Protein sequence: CASSAGTWVSGTTNTGELFF. The complete variable domain, with remaining parts taken from reference TRBV25-1 and TRBJ2-2, reads EADIYQTPRYLVIGTGKKITLECSQTMGHDKMYWYQQDPGMELHLIHYSYGVNSTEKGDLSSESTVSRIRTEHFPLTLESARPSHTSQYLCASSAGTWVSGTTNTGELFFGEGSRLTVL.

This clonotype was seen repeatedly, ten times or more. This chain connects TRBV28 to TRBJ1-2, with 7 bases aligning to TRBD1. Germline CDR1 MDHEN, CDR2 SYDVKM. V trimming: 5 bases; J trimming: 5 bases; junction bases outside the gene matches: 5. The CDR3 runs 13 residues. As DNA, the CDR3 is TGTGCCAGCAGTCTTCCACAGGGGTATGGCTACACCTTC. It yields the protein CASSLPQGYGYTF.

This clonotype was detected many times. The V gene is TRBV30, the J gene TRBJ2-1; 11 bases are a match to TRBD2. The V and J ends lost 5 bases and 5 bases, in that order; junction bases with no gene match: 5. Germline V CDR1 and CDR2: GTSNPN, SVGIG (reference sequence). The CDR3 length is 14 residues. The CDR3 region is CAWGGLAENNEQFF. CDR3 DNA: TGTGCCTGGGGGGGACTAGCGGAGAACAATGAGCAGTTCTTC.

The sample holds many counts of this clonotype. The rearrangement joins TRBV12-3 or TRBV12-4 to TRBJ2-5; 8 bases line up with TRBD1. The CDR3 runs 19 residues. After removal of 7 bases from V and 5 bases from J, the junction contained 24 bases not matched to a gene. CDR3 sequence reads: CASKPARFAVAGGLETQYF. DNA for the CDR3: TGTGCCAGCAAGCCCGCTAGGTTCGCGGTGGCAGGGGGCCTGGAGACCCAGTACTTC.

In this sample, this clonotype turned up many times. V usage is TRBV20-1 and J usage is TRBJ2-7, with 10 bases fitting TRBD1. This CDR3 is built from 13 residues. Germline lookup yields CDR1 DFQATT and CDR2 SNEGSKA (reference sequence). With 6 bases clipped from V and 3 bases from J, the junction kept 5 bases outside the gene matches. CDR3 DNA: TGCAGTGCCAGGACAGGGGGGGTCTACGAGCAGTACTTC. Translation gives CSARTGGVYEQYF.

This clonotype was picked up many times. This chain joins TRBV6-2 or TRBV6-3 and TRBJ1-5; 10 bases match TRBD1. This CDR3 has 15 amino acids. Germline values: CDR1 MNHEY, CDR2 SVGEGT. Trimming at V came to 6 bases and at J to 3 bases, leaving 5 bases not matched to a gene. The CDR3 region is CASSRDRGDNQPQHF. In DNA form, the CDR3 reads TGTGCCAGCAGCCGGGACAGGGGTGACAATCAGCCCCAGCATTTT.

This clonotype has at least ten counts. The chain recombines TRBV18 with TRBJ1-2, with D perhaps TRBD1 (6 bases). Germline V gene sequence: CDR1 KGHSH, CDR2 LQKENI. The CDR3 runs to 16 residues. V lost 7 bases and J lost 8, with 26 bases in between. Here the CDR3 DNA reads TGTGCCAGCTTTCGGACAGCTACATTTCTTCTATGGGGCTACACCTTC. Protein: CASFRTATFLLWGYTF.

The V gene is TRBV19, the J gene TRBJ1-3; TRBD1 is a possible D gene (6 bases). Germline CDR1 is LNHDA and CDR2 is SQIVND (reference sequence). The CDR3 is made up of 14 amino acids. V was trimmed by 8 bases and J by 0 bases, leaving 11 bases between them. CDR3 sequence reads: CASDQGRSGNTIYF. The CDR3 nucleotides read TGTGCCAGTGACCAGGGGCGCTCTGGAAACACCATATATTTT.

The table lists this clonotype with many counts. V usage is TRBV18 and J usage is TRBJ2-7; weak D call: TRBD2 (6 bases). Germline V gene sequence: CDR1 KGHSH, CDR2 LQKENI. The germline V and J ends were trimmed by 5 bases and 6 bases, with 8 bases remaining between them. The CDR3 runs to 11 residues. The CDR3 region is CASSGTVEQYF. CDR3 coding DNA: TGTGCCAGCTCAGGGACTGTCGAGCAGTACTTC. Using reference TRBV18 and TRBJ2-7 for the parts outside the CDR3, the full variable domain is NAGVMQNPRHLVRRRGQEARLRCSPMKGHSHVYWYRQLPEEGLKFMVYLQKENIIDESGMPKERFSAEFPKEGPSILRIQQVVRGDSAAYFCASSGTVEQYFGPGTRLTVT.

This clonotype was observed many times. The CDR3 here is CASSQVRRLETQYF. The DNA for the CDR3 is TGTGCCAGCAGCCAGGTCAGACGATTGGAGACCCAGTACTTC. The chain uses TRBV11-2 and TRBJ2-5; D is uncertain. Germline CDR1 is SGHAT and CDR2 is FQNNGV. This CDR3 contains 14 residues. Trimming stripped 5 bases from V and 5 bases from J, with 15 bases between. The full variable domain, its missing parts supplied by reference TRBV11-2 and TRBJ2-5, is EAGVAQSPRYKIIEKRQSVAFWCNPISGHATLYWYQQILGQGPKLLIQFQNNGVVDDSQLPKDRFSAERLKGVDSTLKIQPAKLEDSAVYLCASSQVRRLETQYFGPGTRLLVL.

This clonotype was counted many times. The chain combines TRBV6-5 with TRBJ1-2; the match to TRBD1 covers 10 bases. V shed 3 bases and J 8 bases; nucleotides not matched to a gene: 6. The CDR3 spans 14 residues. CDR1 is MNHEY, CDR2 SVGAGI, per germline. Here the CDR3 DNA reads TGTGCCAGCAGTTATAGACAGGGGGCGCAGGGCTACACCTTC. Its translation is CASSYRQGAQGYTF.

Ten or more counts support this clonotype. The chain couples TRBV6-5 to TRBJ2-7, with TRBD2 as a possible D gene (7 bases). The V end was cut by 6 bases, the J end by 4 bases, with 19 bases between. Germline CDR1 reads MNHEY; CDR2 reads SVGAGI. This CDR3 region has 15 residues. The CDR3 DNA follows: TGTGCCAGCAGGGGGGGGACCGGGGGGCCTTACGAGCAGTACTTC. This encodes CASRGGTGGPYEQYF.

This clonotype was observed many times. This chain joins TRBV2 and TRBJ2-5; possibly TRBD1 for D (6 bases). CDR3 length equals 14 residues. The V gene lost 7 bases and the J gene lost 2 bases, with 14 bases spanning the gap. CDR1 is SNHLY and CDR2 is FYNNEI in the germline V gene. CDR3 sequence: CASNLQGVQETQYF. The CDR3 DNA sequence: TGTGCCAGCAACCTACAGGGTGTTCAAGAGACCCAGTACTTC. The full variable domain, with the rest looked up from reference TRBV2 and TRBJ2-5, is EPEVTQTPSHQVTQMGQEVILRCVPISNHLYFYWYRQILGQKVEFLVSFYNNEISEKSEIFDDQFSVERPDGSNFTLKIRSTKLEDSAMYFCASNLQGVQETQYFGPGTRLLVL.

Many counts were recorded for this clonotype. V and J are TRBV27 and TRBJ1-5; 10 bases line up with TRBD1. Germline CDR1 reads MNHEY; CDR2 reads SMNVEV (reference sequence). This CDR3 spans 14 amino acids. Trimming took 8 bases from V and 4 from J; bases not matched to a gene: 5. The CDR3 bases are TGTGCCAGCGCCGGGACAGGGGAAAATCAGCCCCAGCATTTT. This translates into CASAGTGENQPQHF.

This clonotype was seen many times. The V call is TRBV5-1, the J call TRBJ1-1; D is unresolved. Germline CDR1 reads SGHRS; CDR2 reads YFSETQ. V lost 1 base, J lost 1 base, and 8 bases lay in between. The CDR3 is made up of 14 amino acids. DNA for the CDR3: TGCGCCAGCAGCTTGCCCTACCCGAACACTGAAGCTTTCTTT. It specifies CASSLPYPNTEAFF.

A remark on this clonotype: Compared with germline, one end of the junction differs, possibly owing to a read error. CDR3: CASSLLGGLESQYF. The CDR3 DNA is TGTGCCAGCAGTTTATTGGGGGGATTAGAGTCCCAGTACTTC. V gene TRBV28 combines with J gene TRBJ2-5; D possibly corresponds to TRBD2 (6 bases). Germline CDR1 and CDR2: MDHEN and SYDVKM. There are 14 residues in the CDR3.

This clonotype was counted at least ten times. V is TRBV12-3 or TRBV12-4 and J is TRBJ1-5; D gene uncertain. V dropped 2 bases and J dropped 4 bases, with 3 bases sitting between them. CDR3 size: 12 residues. CDR3 nucleotides: TGTGCCAGCAGTTTAAAAAATCAGCCCCAGCATTTT. As protein: CASSLKNQPQHF.

This clonotype was observed at least ten times. V gene TRBV5-1 combines with J gene TRBJ1-1, with TRBD1 as a possible D gene (5 bases). The ends were cut back, 0 bases at V and 0 bases at J, with 15 bases in the middle. The germline V gene has CDR1 SGHRS and CDR2 YFSETQ. The CDR3 is made up of 17 amino acids. The CDR3 DNA is TGCGCCAGCAGCTTGGTGCCGGGGCCCTCCATGAACACTGAAGCTTTCTTT. This encodes CASSLVPGPSMNTEAFF.

This clonotype was picked up many times. The gene calls are TRBV6-2 or TRBV6-3 and TRBJ1-5; 11 nucleotides match TRBD1. The germline CDR1 and CDR2 sequences are MNHEY and SVGEGT. The ends lost 5 bases at V and 4 bases at J; junction bases unmatched: 7. CDR3 length: 16 residues. CDR3 protein: CASSLPGTGGNQPQHF. CDR3 coding DNA: TGTGCCAGCAGTCTCCCCGGGACAGGGGGGAATCAGCCCCAGCATTTT.

In its sample, this clonotype was seen many times. J is TRBJ2-5 and V is TRBV28, with TRBD2 matching over 8 bases. V gave up 6 bases and J gave up 5 bases; unmatched junction bases: 2. The CDR3 covers 12 residues. Germline loops: CDR1 MDHEN, CDR2 SYDVKM. CDR3 nucleotide sequence: TGTGCCAGCAGCCAGCGGGGGGAGACCCAGTACTTC. Its translation: CASSQRGETQYF.

This clonotype was counted many times. V gene TRBV11-2 combines with J gene TRBJ2-7, with 8 positions matching TRBD2. Per germline, CDR1 SGHAT and CDR2 FQNNGV. The CDR3 consists of 14 residues. Germline trimming cut 5 bases from V and 3 bases from J; bases unmatched to any gene: 6. CDR3 in DNA: TGTGCCAGCAGCCAACTAGCGGTGAGCTACGAGCAGTACTTC. Protein product: CASSQLAVSYEQYF.

The sample holds a few counts of this clonotype. The V and J genes are TRBV2 and TRBJ2-5; the match to TRBD2 covers 9 bases. V lost 0 bases, J lost 1 base, and 3 bases stayed unmatched. CDR1 is SNHLY, CDR2 FYNNEI, per germline. CDR3 length equals 16 residues. The DNA of the CDR3 is TGTGCCAGCAGTGAAGCCCCTAGCGGGGTCCAAGAGACCCAGTACTTC. This encodes CASSEAPSGVQETQYF.

This clonotype was seen repeatedly, ten times or more. The chain uses TRBV30 and TRBJ2-7, with a tentative D call TRBD2 (6 bases). Germline CDR1 GTSNPN, CDR2 SVGIG (reference sequence). The CDR3 contains 12 residues. Deletions cut 1 base from V and 4 bases from J, with 8 bases between. The CDR3 sequence: CAWSGGRYEQYF. The CDR3 nucleotides are TGTGCCTGGAGTGGAGGGAGGTACGAGCAGTACTTC.

This clonotype showed up many times. V and J are TRBV12-3 or TRBV12-4 and TRBJ1-5; possible D gene TRBD1, 5 bases. Trimming removed 4 bases at V and 3 bases at J, with 13 bases between. The CDR3 spans 15 residues. The DNA of the CDR3 is TGTGCCAGCAGTTCGGACAAGACTTACAATCAGCCCCAGCATTTT. This gives the protein CASSSDKTYNQPQHF.

There are many counts of this clonotype. V is TRBV7-9 and J is TRBJ1-2; TRBD1 might be the D (6 bases). V was clipped by 1 base and J by 6 bases, with 9 bases between them. CDR3 size: 13 residues. CDR1 and CDR2 (germline): SEHNR, FQNEAQ (reference sequence). The CDR3 region is CASSLETGNGYTF. DNA for the CDR3: TGTGCCAGCAGCTTAGAAACAGGGAATGGCTACACCTTC. The full variable domain, in which reference TRBV7-9 and TRBJ1-2 provide the parts outside the CDR3, is DTGVSQNPRHKITKRGQNVTFRCDPISEHNRLYWYRQTLGQGPEFLTYFQNEAQLEKSRLLSDRFSAERPKGSFSTLEIQRTEQGDSAMYLCASSLETGNGYTFGSGTRLTVV.

This clonotype was found many times. The V gene is TRBV29-1, the J gene TRBJ1-2; possibly TRBD1 for D (5 bases). The CDR3 runs to 13 residues. Germline CDR1 SQVTM, CDR2 ANQGSEA. V lost 6 bases to trimming and J lost 8 bases, with 19 bases between them. The CDR3 bases are TGCAGCGTCGACCATGGGGGTCCCCGGGGCTACACCTTC. It is translated as CSVDHGGPRGYTF.

The genes are TRBV6-1 and TRBJ1-6, with 7 nucleotides matching TRBD1. The CDR3 is 15 residues long. Germline V gene sequence: CDR1 MNHNS, CDR2 SASEGT. V gave up 1 base and J gave up 9 bases; unmatched junction bases: 6. This CDR3 reads CASSEGDRVTSPLHF. The CDR3 DNA is TGTGCCAGCAGTGAAGGCGACAGGGTTACTTCACCCCTCCACTTT.